Following are 17 T cell receptor beta chains from one sample sequenced in a study of blood T cell repertoires in COVID-19. Data came from immunoSEQ multiplex PCR; TCRdb stores just in-frame clones and leaves some out. The profile shows roughly 200,000 clones, about 80% of them singletons. The sequenced material came from peripheral blood. These receptors were obtained from a woman aged 50 to 65 with active or convalescent COVID-19.

V usage is TRBV6-1 and J usage is TRBJ1-1; perhaps TRBD1 as D (6 bases). V lost 3 bases to trimming and J lost 6 bases, with 17 bases between them. The CDR3 runs 15 residues. CDR1 is MNHNS, CDR2 SASEGT, per germline. In DNA, the CDR3 is TGTGCCAGCAGTGACCCAGGACAGTTGTGGGCTGAAGCTTTCTTT. It is translated as CASSDPGQLWAEAFF.

J is TRBJ2-1 and V is TRBV7-3; 11 bases line up with TRBD2. The CDR3 length is 16 residues. Germline loops: CDR1 SGHTA, CDR2 FQGTGA. The V gene end was trimmed by 4 bases and the J gene end by 3 bases; junction bases not matched to a gene: 5. The CDR3 sequence is CASSSLAGDFYNEQFF. DNA of the CDR3: TGTGCCAGCAGCTCACTAGCGGGAGACTTCTACAATGAGCAGTTCTTC.

This sequence joins TRBV30 and TRBJ2-7; a weak D match, TRBD1 (5 bases). V was trimmed by 3 bases and J by 2 bases, leaving 11 bases between them. This CDR3 has 13 amino acids. From germline, CDR1 is GTSNPN and CDR2 SVGIG (reference sequence). CDR3 sequence: CAWSQGRAYEQYF. DNA of the CDR3: TGTGCCTGGAGCCAGGGTAGGGCCTACGAGCAGTACTTC.

In its sample, this clone was seen a few times. V usage is TRBV29-1 and J usage is TRBJ2-5; 9 bases align to TRBD1. The germline V gene has CDR1 SQVTM and CDR2 ANQGSEA. CDR3 size: 14 residues. The trim removed 3 bases at V and 4 bases at J, leaving 6 bases unmatched. In DNA form, the CDR3 reads TGCAGCGTTGAGCCGACAGGGGGTCGAGAGACCCAGTACTTC. Protein product: CSVEPTGGRETQYF. Filled out from reference TRBV29-1 and TRBJ2-5, the complete variable domain reads SAVISQKPSRDICQRGTSLTIQCQVDSQVTMMFWYRQQPGQSLTLIATANQGSEATYESGFVIDKFPISRPNLTFSTLTVSNMSPEDSSIYLCSVEPTGGRETQYFGPGTRLLVL.

This clone has just a few counts. Here the CDR3 DNA reads TGTGCCACGCGATGGGGGGTCCATGAGCAGTTCTTC. Translation gives CATRWGVHEQFF. This chain connects TRBV6-5 to TRBJ2-1, with D perhaps TRBD2 (6 bases). V shed 10 bases and J shed 8 bases, with 15 bases lying between them. From germline, CDR1 is MNHEY and CDR2 SVGAGI. The CDR3 sequence is 12 residues long.

The chain has TRBV2 and TRBJ2-1; tentative D call: TRBD1 (7 bases). CDR1 is SNHLY and CDR2 is FYNNEI in the germline V gene. The CDR3 covers 15 residues. V lost 7 bases to trimming and J lost 4 bases, with 17 bases between them. The CDR3: CASTRGASAYNEQFF. As DNA, the CDR3 is TGTGCCAGCACCAGGGGGGCCTCAGCTTACAATGAGCAGTTCTTC.

The chain links TRBV28 to TRBJ1-2; 7 positions match TRBD1. The junction had 10 bases not matched to a gene; V was cut back by 6 bases and J by 9 bases. Germline V gene data show CDR1 as MDHEN and CDR2 as SYDVKM. The CDR3 spans 13 residues. The CDR3 sequence: CASSTGTVLSYTF. The CDR3 bases are TGTGCCAGCAGCACCGGGACAGTTCTCAGCTACACCTTC.

The J gene is TRBJ2-2, the V gene TRBV7-2, with 7 bases aligning to TRBD2. This CDR3 is 14 amino acids long. J was trimmed by 4 bases and V by 3 bases; bases with no gene match: 2. Looked up from germline, CDR1 is SGHTA and CDR2 is FQGNSA. CDR3 DNA sequence: TGTGCCAGCAGCTTCTCGGGGGGCACCGGGGAGCTGTTTTTT. The encoded protein is CASSFSGGTGELFF.

As regards this clone: At one end the junction does not follow the germline gene, possibly because of a read error. The genes are TRBV7-7 and TRBJ2-2; TRBD2 might be the D (5 bases). The CDR3 contains 14 residues. Germline CDR1 reads SSHAT; CDR2 reads FNYEAQ (reference sequence). The chain's CDR3 is CASSLGLNTGELFF. The CDR3 nucleotides are TGTGCTAGCAGCTTAGGACTTAACACCGGGGAGCTGTTTTTT.

This clone occurred once. J is TRBJ2-3 and V is TRBV9; 9 bases map to TRBD2. This CDR3 comprises 16 residues. The V segment lost 3 bases and the J segment 11 bases; nucleotides outside the gene matches: 16. Germline CDR1 reads SGDLS; CDR2 reads YYNGEE. CDR3 in amino acids: CASSAQTSGLLEGQYF. CDR3 sequence (DNA): TGTGCCAGCAGCGCCCAGACTAGCGGTCTACTAGAAGGGCAGTATTTT.

The rearrangement links TRBV4-3 to TRBJ1-1; D is unclear. V was trimmed by 0 bases and J by 8 bases, leaving 13 bases between them. This CDR3 has 14 amino acids. Germline V gene sequence: CDR1 LGHNA, CDR2 YSLEER. CDR3 sequence: CASSQDLVRTEAFF. CDR3 nucleotide sequence: TGCGCCAGCAGCCAAGATTTAGTCCGAACGGAAGCTTTCTTT.

This clone was detected only a few times. V gene TRBV6-5 combines with J gene TRBJ1-4; TRBD1 aligns across 10 bases. Germline CDR1 reads MNHEY; CDR2 reads SVGAGI. The CDR3 runs to 15 residues. Trimming at V came to 6 bases and at J to 8 bases, leaving 9 bases not matched to a gene. The CDR3 DNA follows: TGTGCCAGCAGAACCGGGACAGGGGTTGGGGAAAAACTGTTTTTT. Its translation is CASRTGTGVGEKLFF.

This clone was observed many times. DNA for the CDR3: TGTGCCAGCTCACCTCAGGGGGCCGGGTCCGAGCAGTACTTC. It codes for CASSPQGAGSEQYF. The rearrangement joins TRBV18 to TRBJ2-7; 8 nucleotides agree with TRBD1. The CDR3 is made up of 14 amino acids. J gave up 6 bases and V 3 bases, and 7 bases lay outside the gene matches. Looked up from germline, CDR1 is KGHSH and CDR2 is LQKENI.

The rearrangement uses TRBV6-5 and TRBJ1-1; TRBD1 aligns across 9 bases. There are 14 residues in the CDR3. Germline CDR1 is MNHEY and CDR2 is SVGAGI. The J segment lost 3 bases and the V segment lost 6 bases, leaving 5 bases of the junction unmatched. DNA for the CDR3: TGTGCCAGCAGCCGGACAGGGGAGGACACTGAAGCTTTCTTT. It encodes CASSRTGEDTEAFF.

V is TRBV28 and J is TRBJ1-2; a possible D gene is TRBD1 (6 bases). The germline CDR1 and CDR2 sequences are MDHEN and SYDVKM. CDR3 length equals 14 residues. V shed 7 bases and J shed 3 bases, with 15 bases lying between them. CDR3 sequence (DNA): TGTGCCAGCACCCTGGGGGGGGCTTACTATGGCTACACCTTC. Its protein is CASTLGGAYYGYTF.

This clone has a handful of counts. This chain links TRBV28 with TRBJ2-7; a weak D match, TRBD1 (6 bases). The germline V gene has CDR1 MDHEN and CDR2 SYDVKM. The V gene lost 6 bases and the J gene lost 3 bases, with 12 bases spanning the gap. The CDR3 consists of 13 residues. In DNA form, the CDR3 reads TGTGCCAGCAGCTCCCCGGACAGCTACGAGCAGTACTTC. Translating it yields CASSSPDSYEQYF.

This clone is a singleton in its sample. V and J are TRBV30 and TRBJ1-4; no clear D gene. This CDR3 has 15 amino acids. Germline V lookup: CDR1 GTSNPN, CDR2 SVGIG (reference sequence). The germline V and J ends were trimmed by 0 bases and 0 bases, with 8 bases remaining between them. The CDR3 nucleotides read TGTGCCTGGAGTGTCGGCCGGGCAACTAATGAAAAACTGTTTTTT. Encoded protein: CAWSVGRATNEKLFF.